This T cell receptor (beta chain) was retrieved from a study of T cells in Graves' hyperthyroidism and ophthalmopathy (dated by TCRdb to the late 2010s). Concerning the study at large: Peripheral blood samples were taken at initial diagnosis, before any treatment was given. In about 6 Graves' hyperthyroidism patients, the study also compared T-cell repertoires from thyroid tissue with T-cell repertoires from blood. To identify distinguishing TCR V-J signatures, a discovery cohort of around 100 patients was used, comprising some 45 with Graves' ophthalmopathy and some 60 with stable Graves' hyperthyroidism. After blood sampling, hyperthyroidism patients were treated with methimazole at a starting dose of 30 mg daily, and ophthalmopathy patients were treated with high-dose intravenous methylprednisolone. The approximately 90 discovery patients were randomly split 7:3 into training and test sets. Prospective prediction of ophthalmopathy was tested in an independent validation cohort of some 20 hyperthyroidism patients and 17 patients who later progressed to ophthalmopathy. According to the paper, TCR Vbeta CDR3 sequencing was carried out on about 140 peripheral blood samples, which came from under 50 ophthalmopathy, under 85 hyperthyroidism and roughly 17 progressor patients. Findings and caveats that apply to the study as a whole: In validation, the model predicted progression to ophthalmopathy with around 71% sensitivity and 72% to 75% specificity, a median of about 6 months before onset. Most expanded thyroid clonotypes (frequency above 0.001) were also detected in blood, a finding suggesting that blood repertoires may reflect thyroid immune responses. No statistical method was used to fix the sample size in advance, and group allocation was not hidden from the investigators. A 13 V-J signature model separated ophthalmopathy from stable hyperthyroidism, with approximately 87% sensitivity and 81.08% specificity in cross-validation and 80%/75% in testing.

TCR beta CDR3 regions were amplified from RNA transcripts. The first round of RT-PCR for the TCR CDR3 was performed with the HTBI primer set and the Qiagen OneStep RT-PCR kit. Libraries were constructed in a second round of multiplex PCR, after which size selection and purification were carried out. The libraries were sequenced on an Illumina HiSeq2000 using paired-end 100 bp reads. Turning to the authors' computational methods: SOAPnuke was used to process the raw data, with reads discarded if the reads contained adapters or uncalled bases, had a mean Phred below 15, or lacked an exact constant-primer or identifier match. High-quality paired reads were merged with COPE v1.2.5, and unique nucleotide sequences were defined as clonotypes. Clonotypes were aligned to IMGT TRBV, TRBD and TRBJ reference segments using MiTCR v1.1. Analysis was restricted to V-J combinations with a frequency above 0.0001, which covered over 98% of repertoires. A TCS score was defined as the ratio of F50 (clonal expansion) to E x V (chaos), with BLOSUM62-based TCRdist applied between CDR3 peptides within each V-J. Welch's t-statistics and random forest reduced approximately 520 V-J features to roughly 13, which were used in a naive Bayes classifier (R e1071). TCRdb ran its own pipeline on the public reads, namely fastp trimming at Q25 and MiXCR clone calling, and kept in-frame beta chains. Every entry covers one CDR3 protein and lists the most common genes and DNA from its rows. TCRdb's processing, not the authors', yielded these V and J calls. Across this sample there are around 690,000 distinct CDR3 sequences, with 15% to 20% seen only once. The top ten constitute roughly 16% of the sample.

Reading the germline V gene (reference sequence) gives CDR1 DFQATT and CDR2 SNEGSKA. From the cysteine through the phenylalanine, the CDR3 covers 13 amino acids. Only the CDR3 region is kept as DNA, spanning 39 bases read in frame from base 1. V loses 7 bases, J loses 0 bases, and the germline ends lie 12 bases apart. This clonotype was seen many times. It lacks a known antigen. There are no base qualities to consult, and no much larger clone falls within one base. A patient counted as having stable Graves' hyperthyroidism if no progression to ophthalmopathy occurred over 18 months of follow-up. Hyperthyroidism patients were aged 18 to 65 years and newly diagnosed, with disease duration of less than 2 months. Any patient with an uncontrolled infection, another autoimmune disease, pregnancy or lactation was excluded. Diagnoses were established on the basis of clinical symptoms, serum thyroxine and TRAb, thyroid ultrasound, and orbital computed tomography. PBMCs were separated from around 9.1 ml of fresh peripheral blood using Ficoll-Paque density gradient centrifugation. Trizol reagent was used to extract total RNA, and RNA quality was then checked on an Agilent 2100 Bioanalyzer.

This sequence was found in a man in his fifties or sixties with Graves' hyperthyroidism. Sequenced material: blood. Rearrangement joined TRBV20-1 to TRBJ1-1; TRBD1 is perhaps the D gene, given 6 matching bases. The bases are TGCAGTGGGGGGCAGAGTTTGAACACTGAAGCTTTCTTT. Its translation is CSGGQSLNTEAFF.